This T cell receptor (beta chain) was sequenced in a study of neurological immune-mediated disorders. This clonotype was seen at least ten times. Its target is unknown. The starting material, 2 million PBMCs stored at -80 C, gave rise to the unsorted libraries. Points from the study as a whole: No CDR3 amino acid sequences recurred among expanded clones across subjects, suggesting private repertoires in all groups.

V was clipped by 0 bases and J by 6 bases, with 12 bases between them. This CDR3 has 15 residues. CDR1 is LNHNV and CDR2 is YYDKDF in the germline V gene (reference sequence). The making of cDNA relied on 5'RACE with 10-nucleotide random UMIs. Over 170 million TCR-beta sequences, together covering 15-18 subjects, were produced by every individual sequencing run that was carried out. TCRdb reanalysed the 5' RACE reads using MiXCR and keeps one entry per CDR3 protein. The sample includes around 65,000 distinct CDR3 sequences, about 5.2% of them seen just once. This TCR derives from a human donor with multiple sclerosis. The donor label of this sample is uncertain. V and J are TRBV15 and TRBJ2-4; the D is unclear. The specimen was PBMCs. The CDR3 DNA sequence: TGTGCCACCAGCAGAGATCCGGGTGTGGGAAACATTCAGTACTTC. Encoded protein: CATSRDPGVGNIQYF.